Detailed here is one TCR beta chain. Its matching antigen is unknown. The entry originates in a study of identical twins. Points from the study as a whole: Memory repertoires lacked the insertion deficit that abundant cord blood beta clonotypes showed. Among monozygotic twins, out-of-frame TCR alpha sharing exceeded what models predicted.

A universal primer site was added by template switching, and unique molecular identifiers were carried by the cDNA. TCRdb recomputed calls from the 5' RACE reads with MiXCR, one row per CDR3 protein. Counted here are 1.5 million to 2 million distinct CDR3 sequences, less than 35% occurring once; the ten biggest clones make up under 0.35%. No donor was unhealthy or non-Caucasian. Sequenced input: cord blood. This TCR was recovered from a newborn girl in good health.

The CDR3 loop is CASSLSNSYNEQYF. The CDR3 DNA follows: TGTGCCAGCTCCTTATCCAATTCCTACAATGAGCAGTACTTC. The rearrangement joins TRBV18 to TRBJ2-7, with no clear D. This CDR3 has 14 amino acids. V was cut by 6 bases and J by 7 bases, with 19 bases left in between. CDR1 and CDR2 (germline): KGHSH, LQKENI.